This T cell receptor (beta chain) was documented in a study of identifying expanded T cells in peripheral blood. Study results and limitations: Variance in clone template counts between approximately two-week samples significantly increased with total template count across all healthy donors.

Method: immunoSEQ multiplex PCR; TCRdb's copy keeps in-frame clones and lacks some. The data hold about 50,000 clones, with around 81% observed a single time. As concerns this clone: Its target is unknown.

V dropped 3 bases and J dropped 0 bases, with 15 bases sitting between them. Germline V gene lookup returns CDR1 KGHSH and CDR2 LQKENI. This CDR3 has 16 amino acids. Collection occurred without any documented infections or immune events in donors. This TCR came from a person between 18 and 75 years old in good health. This chain links TRBV18 with TRBJ2-7; D perhaps matches TRBD2 (6 bases). Sequences were obtained from blood. The DNA for the CDR3 is TGTGCCAGCTCACCTGGTCGGCAGACTAGCTCCTACGAGCAGTACTTC. It specifies CASSPGRQTSSYEQYF. Variable domain in full (rest from reference TRBV18 and TRBJ2-7): NAGVMQNPRHLVRRRGQEARLRCSPMKGHSHVYWYRQLPEEGLKFMVYLQKENIIDESGMPKERFSAEFPKEGPSILRIQQVVRGDSAAYFCASSPGRQTSSYEQYFGPGTRLTVT.